What follows are 26 T cell receptor beta chains derived from one specimen sequenced in a study of regulatory T cells in long-lasting Graves disease. Arm-PCR with iRepertoire HTBI primers amplified the CDR3 regions for these TCR beta libraries. TCRdb reprocessed the multiplex PCR reads with MiXCR, giving one entry per CDR3 protein. The table has 420,000 or so distinct CDR3 sequences, over 15% seen once. As for time point: newly diagnosed GD, antithyroid drugs for less than 3 months. Isolated PBMC RNA provided the starting material for the TCR library. This same sample was also part of a study on T cells in Graves' hyperthyroidism and ophthalmopathy.

This specimen was peripheral blood mononuclear cells (PBMCs), taken at new diagnosis, from a patient treated with antithyroid drugs. The receptors were sampled from a woman aged 18-29 years with Graves disease.

This clonotype was counted at least ten times. The chain links TRBV2 to TRBJ1-2; tentatively, D is TRBD1 (6 bases). V lost 5 bases, J lost 2 bases, and 9 bases lay in between. CDR3 length equals 13 residues. CDR1 SNHLY and CDR2 FYNNEI come from the germline V gene. CDR3 bases: TGTGCCAGCAGTCGCGACAGGAACTATGGCTACACCTTC. This gives the protein CASSRDRNYGYTF.

This clonotype was counted between two and nine times. The chain couples TRBV6-1 to TRBJ2-2; the match to TRBD2 covers 9 bases. The trim removed 7 bases at V and 6 bases at J, leaving 9 bases unmatched. This CDR3 is 15 amino acids long. In germline, CDR1 is MNHNS, CDR2 SASEGT. The CDR3 DNA follows: TGTGCCAGCAAGAGACTAGCGGAGAGGTCCGGGGAGCTGTTTTTT. Amino acids: CASKRLAERSGELFF.

In its sample, this clonotype was seen many times. This chain connects TRBV28 to TRBJ2-3; possible D gene TRBD1, 5 bases. Germline-derived CDR1 and CDR2 are MDHEN and SYDVKM. The CDR3 has 14 residues. V was cut by 7 bases and J by 1 base, with 12 bases left in between. CDR3 nucleotide sequence: TGTGCCAGCACGACGGTGGGGCGCACAGATACGCAGTATTTT. Translated, it gives CASTTVGRTDTQYF.

This clonotype occurred many times. This sequence joins TRBV5-6 and TRBJ2-7; D possibly corresponds to TRBD2 (5 bases). The germline V and J ends were trimmed by 4 bases and 0 bases, with 14 bases remaining between them. Germline CDR1 SGHDT, CDR2 YYEEEE. The CDR3 covers 15 residues. The CDR3 DNA reads TGTGCCAGCAGCCCCATCAACGGGAACTCCTACGAGCAGTACTTC. It encodes CASSPINGNSYEQYF.

This clonotype was recorded a few times. Since a much larger clone is just one base distant, this may be a read error. The chain carries TRBV7-2 and TRBJ2-6, with 10 bases matching TRBD1. The CDR3 is 18 amino acids. The J segment lost 0 bases and the V segment lost 5 bases, leaving 7 bases of the junction unmatched. Per the germline V gene, CDR1 is SGHTA and CDR2 is FQGNSA. The CDR3 loop reads CASSVRTGGSSGANVLTF. Here the CDR3 DNA reads TGTGCCAGCAGCGTAAGGACAGGGGGGTCCTCTGGGGCCAACGTCCTGACTTTC.

The genes are TRBV9 and TRBJ1-4; D not certain. CDR1 and CDR2 from the germline V gene are SGDLS and YYNGEE. V gave up 3 bases and J gave up 7 bases, with 13 bases separating them. This CDR3 is 14 amino acids long. This chain's CDR3 is CASSAQIGVEKLFF. CDR3 bases: TGTGCCAGCAGCGCCCAGATCGGGGTTGAAAAACTGTTTTTT. Full variable domain (remainder filled in from reference TRBV9 and TRBJ1-4): DSGVTQTPKHLITATGQRVTLRCSPRSGDLSVYWYQQSLDQGLQFLIQYYNGEERAKGNILERFSAQQFPDLHSELNLSSLELGDSALYFCASSAQIGVEKLFFGSGTQLSVL.

This clonotype was counted ten times or more. The chain carries TRBV7-8 and TRBJ1-2, with a weak D call TRBD1 (5 bases). The CDR3 is 13 amino acids. Between the trimmed V and J ends, which lost 5 bases and 3 bases, there was a span of 10 bases. Per germline, CDR1 SGHVS and CDR2 FQNEAQ. The CDR3 sequence: CASSQQVDYGYTF. The CDR3 DNA sequence: TGTGCCAGCAGCCAACAGGTTGACTATGGCTACACCTTC. The whole variable domain, filled in from reference TRBV7-8 and TRBJ1-2, reads GAGVSQSPRYKVAKRGQDVALRCDPISGHVSLFWYQQALGQGPEFLTYFQNEAQLDKSGLPSDRFFAERPEGSVSTLKIQRTQQEDSAVYLCASSQQVDYGYTFGSGTRLTVV.

The sample holds many counts of this clonotype. This chain uses TRBV28 with TRBJ2-2, with 7 bases fitting TRBD1. The CDR3 runs to 15 residues. Losses at the gene ends were 0 bases for V and 7 bases for J; bases not matched to a gene: 5. Germline V lookup: CDR1 MDHEN, CDR2 SYDVKM. The CDR3 protein is CASSLWGTASGELFF. For the CDR3, the DNA is TGTGCCAGCAGTTTATGGGGGACAGCCAGCGGGGAGCTGTTTTTT.

In this sample, this clonotype turned up many times. The V gene is TRBV29-1, the J gene TRBJ2-1; 10 nucleotides match TRBD1. Trimming cost V 4 bases and J 2 bases; bases outside gene matches: 11. In germline, CDR1 is SQVTM, CDR2 ANQGSEA. CDR3 length: 17 amino acids. This CDR3 is CSVAWREGQGPYNEQFF. The CDR3 DNA is TGCAGCGTTGCCTGGAGGGAGGGACAGGGGCCCTACAATGAGCAGTTCTTC.

The chain is built from TRBV18 and TRBJ1-6; 9 bases agree with TRBD1. Germline CDR1 is KGHSH and CDR2 is LQKENI. There are 16 residues in the CDR3. The J segment lost 8 bases and the V segment lost 2 bases, leaving 7 bases of the junction unmatched. CDR3 protein: CASSPVGQGIDSPLHF. The CDR3, as DNA: TGTGCCAGCTCACCAGTAGGACAGGGGATTGATTCACCCCTCCACTTT.

Many counts were recorded for this clonotype. The genes are TRBV20-1 and TRBJ2-3; possibly TRBD2 for D (5 bases). Germline-derived CDR1 and CDR2 are DFQATT and SNEGSKA (reference sequence). V gave up 6 bases and J gave up 2 bases, with 12 bases separating them. CDR3 length: 13 residues. CDR3 amino acids: CSASPAATDTQYF. CDR3 coding DNA: TGCAGTGCCTCCCCAGCGGCCACAGATACGCAGTATTTT.

There are a few counts of this clonotype. The chain couples TRBV20-1 to TRBJ2-2, with a tentative D call TRBD2 (6 bases). CDR3 length equals 15 residues. V was shortened by 5 bases and J by 4 bases, with 17 bases between the two germline ends. CDR1 is DFQATT, CDR2 SNEGSKA, per germline (reference sequence). The CDR3 is CSAQRPGVTTGELFF. DNA of the CDR3: TGCAGTGCTCAGAGACCGGGAGTCACCACCGGGGAGCTGTTTTTT.

This clonotype was picked up many times. The V gene is TRBV28, the J gene TRBJ2-1; D is perhaps TRBD1 (6 bases). V lost 10 bases and J 9 bases, leaving 19 bases between the germline ends. The germline CDR1 and CDR2 sequences are MDHEN and SYDVKM. The CDR3 spans 13 residues. In DNA, the CDR3 is TGTGCCATTACGACAGGCTCAGGGGTTGAGCAGTTCTTC. This codes for CAITTGSGVEQFF.

This clonotype showed up many times. The chain couples TRBV28 to TRBJ1-1, with 8 bases lining up with TRBD1. Trimming cost V 5 bases and J 0 bases; bases outside gene matches: 5. Germline V CDR1 and CDR2: MDHEN, SYDVKM. This CDR3 is built from 15 residues. CDR3 protein: CASSQTGALNTEAFF. The DNA of the CDR3 is TGTGCCAGCAGTCAGACAGGGGCCCTGAACACTGAAGCTTTCTTT.

In this sample, this clonotype turned up a few times. This rearrangement joins TRBV20-1 to TRBJ2-5, with 16 bases aligning to TRBD2. Trimming at V came to 0 bases and at J to 5 bases, leaving 15 bases not matched to a gene. CDR3 length: 20 amino acids. Germline loops: CDR1 DFQATT, CDR2 SNEGSKA (reference sequence). The CDR3 nucleotides read TGCAGTGCTAGAGATTTAACCCCGGGACTAGCGGGAGGGGCGGGTGAGACCCAGTACTTC. This translates into CSARDLTPGLAGGAGETQYF.

This clonotype was detected a few times. The chain has TRBV19 and TRBJ1-1; no clear D gene. The CDR3 runs 14 residues. V was clipped by 7 bases and J by 3 bases, with 15 bases between them. Per the germline V gene, CDR1 is LNHDA and CDR2 is SQIVND (reference sequence). The CDR3 DNA reads as TGTGCCAGTACCCCGCTGGGCAGCTACACTGAAGCTTTCTTT. Encoded protein: CASTPLGSYTEAFF.

As for this clonotype: This sequence may be a read error, since a much larger clone differs from it by one base. The rearrangement links TRBV20-1 to TRBJ2-7; 11 bases are a match to TRBD2. J gave up 7 bases and V 1 base, and 15 bases lay outside the gene matches. The CDR3 has 17 amino acids. Germline V gives CDR1 DFQATT, CDR2 SNEGSKA (reference sequence). CDR3 loop: CSARGGLADTSYNEQYF. CDR3 sequence (DNA): TGCAGTGCTAGAGGGGGACTAGCGGACACCTCCTACAATGAGCAGTACTTC.

This clonotype came up many times. This chain joins TRBV28 and TRBJ2-3, with 9 bases lining up with TRBD2. The CDR3 consists of 15 residues. Germline loops: CDR1 MDHEN, CDR2 SYDVKM. Trimming removed 5 bases from V and 2 bases from J; junction bases left unmatched: 5. CDR3 loop: CASSATSGHTDTQYF. The CDR3 bases are TGTGCCAGCAGTGCGACTAGCGGTCACACAGATACGCAGTATTTT.

This clonotype was seen a handful of times. This sequence joins TRBV4-3 and TRBJ2-1, with 7 bases identical to TRBD2. Germline trimming cut 0 bases from V and 4 bases from J; bases unmatched to any gene: 6. There are 16 residues in the CDR3. Germline CDR1 and CDR2: LGHNA and YSLEER. CDR3 protein: CASSQESGLLYNEQFF. The CDR3 DNA reads as TGCGCCAGCAGCCAAGAATCGGGACTACTATACAATGAGCAGTTCTTC.

This clonotype was picked up one time. CDR3 sequence: CASSHPHRGTGELFF. CDR3 DNA: TGCGCCAGCAGCCACCCCCACAGGGGGACCGGGGAGCTGTTTTTT. The chain combines TRBV4-1 with TRBJ2-2; 8 positions agree with TRBD1. There are 15 residues in the CDR3. In germline, CDR1 is MGHRA, CDR2 YSYEKL. The V segment lost 3 bases and the J segment 5 bases; nucleotides outside the gene matches: 5.

This clonotype has a count of ten or more. CDR3 loop: CASLKGMPSVETQYF. Here the CDR3 DNA reads TGTGCCAGCCTAAAGGGGATGCCCTCGGTAGAGACCCAGTACTTC. J is TRBJ2-5 and V is TRBV2, with D maybe TRBD1 (5 bases). CDR1 is SNHLY, CDR2 FYNNEI, per germline. CDR3 length: 15 residues. V was trimmed by 8 bases and J by 4 bases, leaving 20 bases between them. The full variable domain, with the rest looked up from reference TRBV2 and TRBJ2-5, is EPEVTQTPSHQVTQMGQEVILRCVPISNHLYFYWYRQILGQKVEFLVSFYNNEISEKSEIFDDQFSVERPDGSNFTLKIRSTKLEDSAMYFCASLKGMPSVETQYFGPGTRLLVL.

This clonotype was observed at least ten times. The chain uses TRBV10-3 and TRBJ2-7; 11 bases are shared with TRBD2. Trimming cost V 4 bases and J 4 bases; bases outside gene matches: 3. The CDR3 runs to 14 residues. Germline V gives CDR1 ENHRY, CDR2 SYGVKD. The CDR3 nucleotides read TGTGCCATCAGTGTGGCTAGCGGGAGGTACGAGCAGTACTTC. It yields the protein CAISVASGRYEQYF.

This clonotype was counted between two and nine times. This chain's CDR3 is CASSVTGLADTQYF. CDR3 sequence (DNA): TGCGCCAGCAGCGTGACAGGGTTGGCAGATACGCAGTATTTT. The rearrangement joins TRBV5-1 to TRBJ2-3; 7 bases are shared with TRBD1. The germline gives CDR1 SGHRS, CDR2 YFSETQ. Trimming cost V 4 bases and J 4 bases; bases outside gene matches: 6. CDR3 size: 14 residues.

The chain employs TRBV7-9 and TRBJ2-6; D unclear. The CDR3 spans 16 residues. Trimming took 1 base from V and 0 from J, leaving 7 bases between them. CDR1 and CDR2 from the germline V gene are SEHNR and FQNEAQ (reference sequence). CDR3: CASSLVSGSGANVLTF. The CDR3 nucleotides are TGTGCCAGCAGCTTAGTATCTGGCTCTGGGGCCAACGTCCTGACTTTC. The variable domain in full, with the rest retrieved from reference TRBV7-9 and TRBJ2-6, is DTGVSQNPRHKITKRGQNVTFRCDPISEHNRLYWYRQTLGQGPEFLTYFQNEAQLEKSRLLSDRFSAERPKGSFSTLEIQRTEQGDSAMYLCASSLVSGSGANVLTFGAGSRLTVL.

This clonotype was seen only a few times. The chain joins TRBV25-1 to TRBJ2-7, with TRBD2 matching over 10 bases. J lost 9 bases, V lost 6 bases, and 20 bases had no gene match. Germline CDR1 is MGHDK and CDR2 is SYGVNS. This CDR3 has 17 amino acids. CDR3 in amino acids: CASSPWAGTSGITSQYF. The CDR3 coding sequence is TGTGCCAGCAGCCCTTGGGCTGGAACTAGCGGGATAACCTCGCAGTACTTC.

This clonotype was counted many times. V gene TRBV12-3 or TRBV12-4 combines with J gene TRBJ2-2; D not resolved. There are 14 residues in the CDR3. V was trimmed by 3 bases and J by 8 bases, leaving 13 bases between them. This CDR3 reads CASSFDSPPGELFF. The DNA for the CDR3 is TGTGCCAGCAGTTTTGACTCACCTCCGGGGGAGCTGTTTTTT.